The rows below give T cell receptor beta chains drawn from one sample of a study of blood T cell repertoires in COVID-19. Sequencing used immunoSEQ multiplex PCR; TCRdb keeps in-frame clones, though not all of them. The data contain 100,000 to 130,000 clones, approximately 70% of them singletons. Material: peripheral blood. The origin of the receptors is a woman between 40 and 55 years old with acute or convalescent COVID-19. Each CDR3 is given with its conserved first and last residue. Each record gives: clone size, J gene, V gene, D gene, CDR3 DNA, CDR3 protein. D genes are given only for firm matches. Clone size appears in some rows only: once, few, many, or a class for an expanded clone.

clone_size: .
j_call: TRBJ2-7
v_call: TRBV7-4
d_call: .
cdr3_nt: TGTGCCAGCAGCTTAAGATACTCCCGGGGAACCTACGAGCAGTACTTC
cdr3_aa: CASSLRYSRGTYEQYF

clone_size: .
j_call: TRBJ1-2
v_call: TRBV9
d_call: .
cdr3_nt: TGTGCCAGCAGCGTAGCGGGAGAGTTTTCCTATGGCTACACCTTC
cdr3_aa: CASSVAGEFSYGYTF

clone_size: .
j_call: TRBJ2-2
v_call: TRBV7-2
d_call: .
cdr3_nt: TGTGCCAGCAGCTTAGTGGCAGGAACCGGGGAGCTGTTTTTT
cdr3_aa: CASSLVAGTGELFF

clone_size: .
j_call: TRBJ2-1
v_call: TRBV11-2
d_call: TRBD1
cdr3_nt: TGTGCCAGCAGTTGGCAGGGGGCGTCTTACAATGAGCAGTTCTTC
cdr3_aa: CASSWQGASYNEQFF

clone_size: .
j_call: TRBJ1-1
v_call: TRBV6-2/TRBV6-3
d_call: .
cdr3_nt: TGTGCCAGCAGTTACACGGGGGGAATGAACACTGAAGCTTTCTTT
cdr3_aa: CASSYTGGMNTEAFF

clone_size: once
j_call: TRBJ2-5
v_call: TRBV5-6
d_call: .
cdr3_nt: TGTGCCAGCAGCGCTACAGCTTTCCAAGAGACCCAGTACTTC
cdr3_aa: CASSATAFQETQYF

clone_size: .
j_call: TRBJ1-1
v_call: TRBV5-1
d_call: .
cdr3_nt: TGCGCCAGCAGCTTGGGGTCGTTAGATTGGAGCACTGAAGCTTTCTTT
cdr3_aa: CASSLGSLDWSTEAFF

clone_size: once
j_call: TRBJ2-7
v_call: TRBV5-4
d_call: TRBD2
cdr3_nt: TGTGCCAGCAGCTTGAGCGGGGTTAGCGAGCAGTACTTC
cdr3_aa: CASSLSGVSEQYF

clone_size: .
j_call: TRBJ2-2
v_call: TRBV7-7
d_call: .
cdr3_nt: TGTGCCAGCGGAAAAACCGGGACTGCCGGGGAGCTGTTTTTT
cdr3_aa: CASGKTGTAGELFF

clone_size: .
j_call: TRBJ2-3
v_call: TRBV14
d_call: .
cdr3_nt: TGTGCCAGCAGCCAAGACCACGTTTCTACTAGCACAGATACGCAGTATTTT
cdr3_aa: CASSQDHVSTSTDTQYF

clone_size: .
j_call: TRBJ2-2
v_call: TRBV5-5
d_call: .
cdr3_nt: TGTGCCAGCAGCTTACAGGGAGGGACGGGGGAGCTGTTTTTT
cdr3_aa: CASSLQGGTGELFF

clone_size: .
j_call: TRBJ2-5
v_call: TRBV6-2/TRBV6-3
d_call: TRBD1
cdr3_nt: TGTGCCAGCAGTTACCCGCGACAGGGGCAAGAGACCCAGTACTTC
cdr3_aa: CASSYPRQGQETQYF

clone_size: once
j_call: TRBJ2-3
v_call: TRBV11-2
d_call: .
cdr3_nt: TGTGCCAGCAGCTTAGACCGGGAAAGAGATACGCAGTATTTT
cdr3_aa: CASSLDRERDTQYF

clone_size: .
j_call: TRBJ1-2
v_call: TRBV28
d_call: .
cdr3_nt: TGTGCCAGCACGGAGTCGACTAACTATGGCTACACCTTC
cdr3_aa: CASTESTNYGYTF

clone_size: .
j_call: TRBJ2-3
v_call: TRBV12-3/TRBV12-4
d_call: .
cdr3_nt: TGTGCCAGCAGTTTCGAGGGGGCAGATACGCAGTATTTT
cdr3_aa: CASSFEGADTQYF

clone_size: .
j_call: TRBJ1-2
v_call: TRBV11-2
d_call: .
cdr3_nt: TGTGCCAGCAGCTTACGGGGCCAGGGGACGTATGGCTACACCTTC
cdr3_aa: CASSLRGQGTYGYTF

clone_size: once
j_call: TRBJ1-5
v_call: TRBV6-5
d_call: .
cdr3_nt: TGTGCCAGCAGCACAGGGTTGAATCAGCCCCAGCATTTT
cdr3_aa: CASSTGLNQPQHF

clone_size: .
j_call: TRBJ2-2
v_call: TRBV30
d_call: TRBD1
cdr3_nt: TGTGCCTGGAGCGGACAGGGGGCAACCGGGGAGCTGTTTTTT
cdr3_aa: CAWSGQGATGELFF

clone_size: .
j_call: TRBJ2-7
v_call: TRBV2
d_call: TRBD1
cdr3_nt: TGTGCCAGCAGGGGACAGGGGGCATCCTACGAGCAGTACTTC
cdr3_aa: CASRGQGASYEQYF

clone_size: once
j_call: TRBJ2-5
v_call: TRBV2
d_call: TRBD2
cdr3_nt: TGTGCCAGCAGAGAGCGGGGGGGCAGGGAGACCCAGTACTTC
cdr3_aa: CASRERGGRETQYF

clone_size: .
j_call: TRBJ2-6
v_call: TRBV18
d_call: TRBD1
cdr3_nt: TGTGCCAGCTCCCGAGGACAGGGAAGTTCTGGGGCCAACGTCCTGACTTTC
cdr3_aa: CASSRGQGSSGANVLTF

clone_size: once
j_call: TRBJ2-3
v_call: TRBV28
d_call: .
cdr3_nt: TGTGCCGGGGGAGGTGATACGCAGTATTTT
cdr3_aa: CAGGGDTQYF

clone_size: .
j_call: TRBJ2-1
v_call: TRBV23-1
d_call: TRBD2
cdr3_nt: TGCGCCAGCAGTCAATTGCTAGCGGGGGGGCCTGGACACAATGAGCAGTTCTTC
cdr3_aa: CASSQLLAGGPGHNEQFF

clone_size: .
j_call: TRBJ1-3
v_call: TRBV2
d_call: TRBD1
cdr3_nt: TGTGCCAGCAGTATTACTCGGGACAGTTTGTTCTCTGGAAACACCATATATTTT
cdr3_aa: CASSITRDSLFSGNTIYF

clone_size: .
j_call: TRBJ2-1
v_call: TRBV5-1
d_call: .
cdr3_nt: TGCGCCAGCACTATGGGTTTAGCGCCTTACAATGAGCAGTTCTTC
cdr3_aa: CASTMGLAPYNEQFF

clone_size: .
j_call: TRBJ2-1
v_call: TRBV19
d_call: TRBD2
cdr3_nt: TGTGCCAGTTCCGGGAACCTAGCGGGGGGTCACAATGAGCAGTTCTTC
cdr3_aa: CASSGNLAGGHNEQFF

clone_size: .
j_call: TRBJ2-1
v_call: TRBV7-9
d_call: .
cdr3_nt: TGTGCCAGCAGCTTTCTCGGTCGTGAGCAGTTCTTC
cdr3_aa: CASSFLGREQFF

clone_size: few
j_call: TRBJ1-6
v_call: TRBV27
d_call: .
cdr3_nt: TGTGCCAGCAGGGGAGCCTATAATTCACCCCTCCACTTT
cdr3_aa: CASRGAYNSPLHF

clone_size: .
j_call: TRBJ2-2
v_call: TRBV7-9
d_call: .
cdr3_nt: TGTGCCAGCAGCTTAGGGCAGAACACCGGGGAGCTGTTTTTT
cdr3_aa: CASSLGQNTGELFF

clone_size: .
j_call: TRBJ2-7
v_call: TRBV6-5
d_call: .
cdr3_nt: TGTGCCAGCAGGGGGCTGGGGGGCGAGCAGTACTTC
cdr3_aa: CASRGLGGEQYF

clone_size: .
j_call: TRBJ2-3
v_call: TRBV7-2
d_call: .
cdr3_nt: TGTGCCAGCAGCCCCGGACTGTACACAGATACGCAGTATTTT
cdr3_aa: CASSPGLYTDTQYF

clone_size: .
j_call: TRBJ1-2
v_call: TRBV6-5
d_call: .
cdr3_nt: TGTGCCAGCAGTTCCCAGAACTATGGCTACACCTTC
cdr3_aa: CASSSQNYGYTF

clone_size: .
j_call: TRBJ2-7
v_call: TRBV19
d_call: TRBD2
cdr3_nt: TGTGCCAGTCCACCGAAAACTAGCGGTGCGGCGGAGCAGTACTTC
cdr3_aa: CASPPKTSGAAEQYF

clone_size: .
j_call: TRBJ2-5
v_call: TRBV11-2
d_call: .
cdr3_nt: TGTGCCAGCAGCCCGGACAGTAACTTGGAGACCCAGTACTTC
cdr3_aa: CASSPDSNLETQYF

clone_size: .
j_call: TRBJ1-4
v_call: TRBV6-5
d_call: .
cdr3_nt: TGTGCCACCGGACTCAACCGAAGGGAAAAACTGTTTTTT
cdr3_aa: CATGLNRREKLFF

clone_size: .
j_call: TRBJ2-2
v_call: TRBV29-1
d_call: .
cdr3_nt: TGCAGCGTTTCCTTCCTCGCCGGGGAGCTGTTTTTT
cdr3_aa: CSVSFLAGELFF